The sample holds a few counts of the clone carrying this T cell receptor beta chain. Its antigen is unidentified. The data stem from a study of T cells after yellow fever vaccination. Study-level background: Low-cell-number fractions underwent preparation using SMART-Seq v4 Ultra Low Input.

Study-level points and caveats: From the bulk population, abundant clonotypes could contaminate and appear within FACS-sorted repertoires. The secondary T-cell response peaked on day 5, not day 15, but was weaker.

UMIs and a universal primer site were added when TCR cDNA was made by 5'RACE template switching. Each CDR3 protein gets one entry after TCRdb re-called the 5' RACE reads with MiXCR. The repertoire holds about 510,000 distinct CDR3 sequences, with 21% as singletons. This receptor was obtained from a man younger than 35 who received the YFV17D yellow fever vaccine. This material consisted of PBMCs, taken roughly 20 days after the first yellow fever vaccination.

The CDR3 region has the DNA TGTGCCAGCAGCACCCAAGGAGGGGATAGTCAGCCCCAGCATTTT. It codes for CASSTQGGDSQPQHF. This chain joins TRBV7-9 and TRBJ1-5, with a weak D call TRBD1 (5 bases). This CDR3 is 15 amino acids long. Germline V gene data show CDR1 as SEHNR and CDR2 as FQNEAQ (reference sequence). V was pared by 5 bases and J by 6 bases, with 17 bases between.